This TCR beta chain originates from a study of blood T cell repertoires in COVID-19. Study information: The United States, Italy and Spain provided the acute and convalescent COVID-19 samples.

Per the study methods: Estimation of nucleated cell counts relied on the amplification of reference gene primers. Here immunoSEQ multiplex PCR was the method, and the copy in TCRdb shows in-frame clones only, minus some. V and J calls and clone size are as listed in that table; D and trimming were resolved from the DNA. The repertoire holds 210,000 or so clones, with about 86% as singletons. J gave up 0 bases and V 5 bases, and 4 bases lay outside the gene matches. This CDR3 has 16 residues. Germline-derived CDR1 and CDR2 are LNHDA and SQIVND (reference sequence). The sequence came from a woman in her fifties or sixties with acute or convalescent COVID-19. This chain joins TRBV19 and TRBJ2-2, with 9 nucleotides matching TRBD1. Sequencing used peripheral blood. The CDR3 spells CASSGGTGSNTGELFF. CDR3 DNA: TGTGCCAGTAGTGGGGGGACAGGGTCGAACACCGGGGAGCTGTTTTTT.